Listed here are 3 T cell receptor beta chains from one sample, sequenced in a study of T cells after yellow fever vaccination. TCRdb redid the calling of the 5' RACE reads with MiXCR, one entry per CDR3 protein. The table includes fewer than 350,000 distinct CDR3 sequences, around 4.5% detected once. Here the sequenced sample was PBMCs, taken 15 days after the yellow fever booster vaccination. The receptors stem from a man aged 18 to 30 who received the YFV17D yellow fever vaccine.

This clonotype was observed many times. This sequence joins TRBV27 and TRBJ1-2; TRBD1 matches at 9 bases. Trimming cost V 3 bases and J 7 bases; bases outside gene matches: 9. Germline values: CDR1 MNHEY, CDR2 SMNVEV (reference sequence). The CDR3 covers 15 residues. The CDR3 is CASSFTRTGEFGYTF. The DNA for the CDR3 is TGTGCCAGCAGTTTCACAAGGACAGGGGAGTTTGGCTACACCTTC.

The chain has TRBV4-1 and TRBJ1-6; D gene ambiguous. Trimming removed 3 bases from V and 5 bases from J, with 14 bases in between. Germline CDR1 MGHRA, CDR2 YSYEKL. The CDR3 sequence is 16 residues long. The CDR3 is CASSQLAKGHNSPLHF. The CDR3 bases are TGCGCCAGCAGCCAGCTGGCGAAAGGACATAATTCACCCCTCCACTTT.

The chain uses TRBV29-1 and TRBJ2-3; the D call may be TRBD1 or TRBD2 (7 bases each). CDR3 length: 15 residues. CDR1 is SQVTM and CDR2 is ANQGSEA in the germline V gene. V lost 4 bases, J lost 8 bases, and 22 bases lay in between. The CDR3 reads CSVGQQGRATGTQYF. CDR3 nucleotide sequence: TGCAGCGTTGGACAACAGGGGAGGGCGACGGGTACGCAGTATTTT.